This note documents a single TCR beta chain sequence. This clonotype has a count of ten or more. There is no known antigen for this receptor. Base qualities are not at hand, and no much larger clone is one base apart. Cut back by 10 bases and 5 bases, the V and J ends lie 15 bases apart. Taken from cysteine to phenylalanine, the CDR3 has 12 residues. The CDR3 DNA has 36 bases and is translated from base 1. CDR1 is given as ENHRY and CDR2 as SYGVKD, both from the germline V gene. Preparation of the library involved 5' RACE. The instrument was an Illumina HiSeq 2500. A second PCR of about 6 to 11 cycles was performed with a sample-barcoded 5' primer and a J-beta primer mix. Each TCR beta cDNA molecule received a unique molecular identifier from a template-switch 5' adaptor carrying 12 random nucleotides. Each sample yielded at least 3 million CDR3-containing paired-end reads. All of the RNA was converted into first-strand cDNA using the Mint cDNA synthesis kit, with a TRBC-specific oligonucleotide serving as the primer. After uracil-DNA glycosylase treatment, a first 18-cycle PCR used universal primers M1SS and BC2_uni_R on all cDNA. As for how the authors treated the data: Normalization of each sample was performed by random selection of 1 million high-quality reads, each carrying a distinct molecular identifier. Instead of being binned into consensus sequences, reads that shared molecular identifiers were thrown out. MiTCR, with a Q25 quality threshold and the strictest error-elimination algorithm, was used for CDR3 identification, clonotype clustering and error correction. A nonparametric unseen species model with Euler transformation was used to estimate lower-bound total TCR beta diversity. TCRdb applied fastp at Q25 and MiXCR to the public reads, then kept only in-frame beta chains. Records with the same CDR3 protein are collapsed into one entry carrying the most frequent genes and DNA. Here the V and J calls rest on TCRdb's processing, not on the authors' analysis. In this sample the table shows approximately 670,000 distinct CDR3 sequences, approximately 40% of which occur a single time. The top ten hold around 30% of the sample.

This entry belongs to a study of blood T cells in healthy people across ages (dated by TCRdb to about 2015). In terms of the full investigation: Template switching captured roughly one uniquely barcoded TCR beta cDNA molecule per two T cells in model experiments. Age-related changes in TCR beta repertoire diversity were measured in the study by deep sequencing normalized with unique cDNA molecular identifiers. The donors were split into four age groups: young (average about 15 years), middle-aged (about 40), aged (more than 60) and long-lived (approximately 80). To avoid experimental bias, donors of different ages were distributed randomly across sequencing lanes. Two additional independent replicas of 1 million unique cDNA reads from the same blood draw were analyzed for two donors (one aged 18 to 30 and one aged 80 or older).

Study-wide findings and limitations: Because donor CMV infection status was unknown, age-related changes in expanded clonotypes were potentially confounded. As age increased, observed TCR beta diversity per million T cells dropped in a roughly linear way, and a significant reduction was already evident by age 40. Estimates of total diversity from one million sequenced T cells were regarded as lower bounds and underestimates. The percentage of naive T cells measured by flow cytometry correlated strongly with observed TCR beta diversity. Compared with the aged group, the long-lived group had more naive CD4+ T cells, fewer expanded clones and increased TCR diversity, a pattern suggesting age selection. Conclusive comparison of naive and antigen-experienced compartments was prevented by the profiling of bulk unsorted PBMCs.

Donors were under 40 systemically healthy Caucasian individuals from Russia aged roughly 6 to 95 years. Each donor gave 9.5 to 10 milliliters of peripheral blood, drawn into EDTA-treated Vacutainer tubes. Ficoll-Paque density-gradient centrifugation was used to isolate PBMCs, with at least 6 million per sample. Total RNA was extracted from PBMCs with Trizol reagent, with at least 6 micrograms obtained per sample. For every donor, flow cytometry on a PBMC aliquot measured the percentage of naive CD45RAhigh/CD27high T cells. What was sequenced was blood. The TCR was taken from a man aged 80 or over in good health. This chain is built from TRBV10-3 and TRBJ2-7, with a weak D call of TRBD2 (5 bases match). The DNA sequence is TGTGCCACCGAAGGGTCCGGGGACGAGCAGTACTTC. Its protein product is CATEGSGDEQYF.